This entry lists 19 T cell receptor beta chains sequenced from one sample in a study of T cell repertoires in cytomegalovirus infection. TCRdb analysed the reads with MiXCR anew, one entry per CDR3 protein. The top ten clones hold 15% to 20% of a sample with hundreds of thousands of distinct CDR3 sequences, about 33% of them seen once. These receptors lack a known antigen. The material sequenced was cultured PBMCs, taken from culture after CMV antigen stimulation. The receptors here all came from a human donor in good health (CMV status not recorded). Some clones in this sample may be carry-over from other donors' samples.

This chain links TRBV11-2 with TRBJ2-3; perhaps TRBD1 as D (6 bases). CDR1 and CDR2 (germline): SGHAT, FQNNGV. V lost 5 bases and J 4 bases, leaving 25 bases between the germline ends. The CDR3 runs to 18 residues. The DNA of the CDR3 is TGTGCCAGCAGCCCCAAGGGGGTGGGAGAGCTTTTCGCAGATACGCAGTATTTT. This encodes CASSPKGVGELFADTQYF.

This sequence joins TRBV20-1 and TRBJ2-2; D ambiguous. Per germline, CDR1 DFQATT and CDR2 SNEGSKA (reference sequence). V dropped 0 bases and J dropped 3 bases, with 11 bases sitting between them. CDR3 length equals 15 residues. The CDR3 loop is CSARDRAAHTGELFF. The CDR3 DNA sequence: TGCAGTGCTAGAGATAGGGCAGCACACACCGGGGAGCTGTTTTTT.

This chain uses TRBV12-3 or TRBV12-4 with TRBJ1-2; possible D gene TRBD1, 5 bases. V was clipped by 6 bases and J by 7 bases, with 21 bases between them. The CDR3 loop spans 15 amino acids. The CDR3 sequence is CASSPRRGIRSGYTF. In nucleotides, the CDR3 is TGTGCCAGCAGCCCGAGGCGGGGGATCCGTTCTGGCTACACCTTC.

This clonotype has ten or more counts. DNA of the CDR3: TGTGCCAGCAGCTGGACGGGCTACGAGCAGTACTTC. Amino acid sequence: CASSWTGYEQYF. This sequence joins TRBV7-9 and TRBJ2-7, with D hard to call. In germline, CDR1 is SEHNR, CDR2 FQNEAQ (reference sequence). This CDR3 comprises 12 residues. Trimming removed 4 bases at V and 3 bases at J, with 7 bases between.

The chain couples TRBV28 to TRBJ2-7; 8 bases agree with TRBD2. CDR3 length equals 14 residues. The trim removed 7 bases at V and 6 bases at J, leaving 11 bases unmatched. Germline CDR1 reads MDHEN; CDR2 reads SYDVKM. CDR3 amino acids: CASIPPGLGVEQYF. The DNA for the CDR3 is TGTGCCAGCATCCCCCCGGGACTAGGGGTCGAGCAGTACTTC.

CDR3 loop: CSARPRWGAVDNQPQHF. Written as DNA, the CDR3 is TGCAGTGCTAGACCACGGTGGGGGGCCGTCGACAATCAGCCCCAGCATTTT. V gene TRBV20-1 combines with J gene TRBJ1-5; maybe TRBD1 (6 bases). The CDR3 runs 17 residues. V was clipped by 2 bases and J by 3 bases, with 20 bases between them. The germline gives CDR1 DFQATT, CDR2 SNEGSKA (reference sequence).

Ten or more counts support this clonotype. This sequence joins TRBV7-6 and TRBJ1-1; 11 bases align to TRBD1. The J segment lost 1 base and the V segment lost 5 bases, leaving 3 bases of the junction unmatched. From germline, CDR1 is SGHVS and CDR2 FNYEAQ. The CDR3 covers 15 residues. The CDR3 here is CASSEGTGGNTEAFF. CDR3 in DNA: TGTGCCAGCAGCGAGGGGACAGGGGGGAACACTGAAGCTTTCTTT.

This chain joins TRBV28 and TRBJ2-7; the D gene could be TRBD1 or TRBD2 (6 bases each). The CDR3 is 18 amino acids. The germline V gene encodes CDR1 MDHEN and CDR2 SYDVKM. V dropped 7 bases and J dropped 2 bases, with 27 bases sitting between them. The CDR3 here is CASNSPALAGGPAYEQYF. In DNA form, the CDR3 reads TGTGCCAGCAATTCCCCCGCCCTGGCCGGGGGCCCAGCCTACGAGCAGTACTTC.

This clonotype has a single count. J is TRBJ1-2 and V is TRBV18; 9 bases fit TRBD1. J lost 0 bases, V lost 4 bases, and 6 bases had no gene match. This CDR3 is built from 16 residues. CDR1 is KGHSH and CDR2 is LQKENI in the germline V gene. In nucleotides, the CDR3 is TGTGCCAGCTCACGCACCACAGGGGGCCCTAACTATGGCTACACCTTC. Translated, it gives CASSRTTGGPNYGYTF.

V is TRBV10-3 and J is TRBJ1-1; no definite D call. Trimming pared 4 bases from V and 0 bases from J, leaving 6 bases between. CDR1 and CDR2 from the germline V gene are ENHRY and SYGVKD. This CDR3 has 13 residues. Here the CDR3 reads CAISAIMNTEAFF. The CDR3 bases are TGTGCCATCAGTGCTATAATGAACACTGAAGCTTTCTTT.

The chain is built from TRBV4-1 and TRBJ1-4; D not certain. V lost 2 bases, J lost 4 bases, and 14 bases lay in between. The CDR3 has 16 amino acids. Germline V gene data show CDR1 as MGHRA and CDR2 as YSYEKL. The CDR3 nucleotides read TGCGCCAGCAGCCAATCTCGATCTCTAAATAATGAAAAACTGTTTTTT. Translated, it gives CASSQSRSLNNEKLFF.

The rearrangement uses TRBV10-3 and TRBJ2-7; D ambiguous. The CDR3 runs 13 residues. V was clipped by 6 bases and J by 4 bases, with 13 bases between them. Germline assignment: CDR1 ENHRY and CDR2 SYGVKD. CDR3 DNA: TGTGCCATCAGCCCGCGAGTACAGTACGAGCAGTACTTC. This gives the protein CAISPRVQYEQYF.

J is TRBJ2-5 and V is TRBV5-1, with D tentatively TRBD2 (5 bases). The CDR3 is 13 residues long. Trimming shortened V by 5 bases and J by 2 bases, and 10 bases separated the two germline ends. Germline V CDR1 and CDR2: SGHRS, YFSETQ. This CDR3 reads CASRRLLQETQYF. In DNA, the CDR3 is TGCGCCAGCAGACGACTATTACAAGAGACCCAGTACTTC.

This clonotype has a handful of counts. V usage is TRBV12-3 or TRBV12-4 and J usage is TRBJ2-1; 9 nucleotides line up with TRBD2. After removal of 7 bases from V and 7 bases from J, the junction contained 11 bases not matched to a gene. The length of the CDR3 is 15 residues. The CDR3 nucleotides read TGTGCCAGCATTAGGCTAGCGGGAAATGGGAATGAGCAGTTCTTC. It yields the protein CASIRLAGNGNEQFF.

This chain connects TRBV12-3 or TRBV12-4 to TRBJ2-3; D is unresolved. The V and J ends lost 7 bases and 0 bases respectively, with 11 bases between them. CDR3 size: 14 residues. The CDR3 is CASTKDPSTDTQYF. The CDR3 DNA is TGTGCCAGCACCAAGGACCCGAGCACAGATACGCAGTATTTT.

The rearrangement joins TRBV14 to TRBJ1-1; D gene uncertain. Germline CDR1 SGHDN, CDR2 FVKESK. The V and J ends lost 7 bases and 1 base respectively, with 13 bases between them. The CDR3 extends over 14 amino acids. CDR3 nucleotide sequence: TGTGCCAGCAACTCCGATCTCGGGAACACTGAAGCTTTCTTT. Its translation: CASNSDLGNTEAFF.

The chain recombines TRBV28 with TRBJ2-3, with D perhaps given as TRBD1 or TRBD2 (5 bases each). Germline CDR1 and CDR2: MDHEN and SYDVKM. Trimming left V 0 bases short and J 2 bases short, with 9 bases between. The CDR3 is 15 amino acids. CDR3 sequence reads: CASSLWGVPTDTQYF. The CDR3 DNA follows: TGTGCCAGCAGTTTATGGGGGGTACCCACAGATACGCAGTATTTT.

In this sample, this clonotype turned up once. The rearrangement joins TRBV28 to TRBJ1-1, with 10 nucleotides matching TRBD1. The CDR3 is 16 amino acids. Germline V lookup: CDR1 MDHEN, CDR2 SYDVKM. J lost 4 bases, V lost 3 bases, and 8 bases had no gene match. The CDR3 protein is CASSFSDRGVFTEAFF. DNA for the CDR3: TGTGCCAGCAGTTTCTCGGACAGGGGGGTCTTCACTGAAGCTTTCTTT.

The genes are TRBV4-1 and TRBJ2-5; a possible D gene is TRBD2 (5 bases). CDR3 length: 14 amino acids. The germline V gene encodes CDR1 MGHRA and CDR2 YSYEKL. V was cut by 1 base and J by 4 bases, with 10 bases left in between. Here the CDR3 reads CASSQAGLLETQYF. CDR3 in DNA: TGCGCCAGCAGCCAAGCCGGACTCCTAGAGACCCAGTACTTC.